This T cell receptor beta chain emerged from a study of blood T cells in healthy people across ages. Study outcomes and limitations: Roughly linearly, TCR beta diversity per million T cells fell as age increased.

A note on this clonotype: Its target is not known.

The use of a sample-barcoded 5' primer and a J-beta primer mix characterized a second PCR of roughly 6 to 12 cycles. TCRdb re-called the 5' RACE reads through MiXCR, storing one row per CDR3 protein. Of roughly 2 million distinct CDR3 sequences in the sample, around half are singletons; the top ten hold 2.1%. The V end lost 5 bases, the J end lost 3 bases, and 29 bases lay between the germline ends. Germline assignment: CDR1 SEHNR and CDR2 FQNEAQ (reference sequence). The length of the CDR3 is 20 residues. Sequencing was performed on blood. The TCR was taken from a woman between 40 and 50 years old in good health. The chain employs TRBV7-9 and TRBJ1-5; no reliable D call. The CDR3 loop reads CASSHHLMAVSGGINQPQHF. In nucleotides, the CDR3 is TGTGCCAGCAGCCACCACCTTATGGCCGTTTCGGGAGGGATCAATCAGCCCCAGCATTTT.